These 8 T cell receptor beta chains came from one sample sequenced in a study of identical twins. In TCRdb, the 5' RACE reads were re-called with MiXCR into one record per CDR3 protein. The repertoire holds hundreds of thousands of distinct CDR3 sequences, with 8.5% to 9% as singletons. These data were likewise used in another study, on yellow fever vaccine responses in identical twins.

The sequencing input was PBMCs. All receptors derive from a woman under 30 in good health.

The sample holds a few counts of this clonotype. CDR3 sequence reads: CASSQVAFSAPAYEQYF. The CDR3 DNA sequence: TGTGCCAGCAGCCAAGTGGCATTTAGCGCACCCGCCTACGAGCAGTACTTC. V usage is TRBV4-2 and J usage is TRBJ2-7; D possibly corresponds to TRBD2 (5 bases). Between the trimmed V and J ends, which lost 1 base and 2 bases, there was a span of 18 bases. CDR1 LGHNA and CDR2 YNFKEQ come from the germline V gene. This CDR3 is built from 17 residues.

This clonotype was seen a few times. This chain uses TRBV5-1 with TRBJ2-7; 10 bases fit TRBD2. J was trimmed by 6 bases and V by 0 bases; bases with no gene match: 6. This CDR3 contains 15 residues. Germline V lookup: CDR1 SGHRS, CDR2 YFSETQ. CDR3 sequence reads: CASSLAPTSGLEQYF. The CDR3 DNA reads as TGCGCCAGCAGCTTGGCCCCGACTAGCGGGCTCGAGCAGTACTTC.

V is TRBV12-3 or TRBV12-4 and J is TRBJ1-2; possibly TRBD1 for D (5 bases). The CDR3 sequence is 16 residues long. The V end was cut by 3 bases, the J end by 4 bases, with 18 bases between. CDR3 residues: CASSFRVSEYGYGYTF. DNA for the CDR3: TGTGCCAGCAGTTTCAGGGTGTCTGAGTATGGCTATGGCTACACCTTC.

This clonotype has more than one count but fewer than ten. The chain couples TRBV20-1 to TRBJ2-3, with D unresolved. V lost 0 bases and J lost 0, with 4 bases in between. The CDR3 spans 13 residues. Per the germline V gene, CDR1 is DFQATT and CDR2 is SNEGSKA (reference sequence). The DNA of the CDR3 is TGCAGTGCTAGAGAGGCGAGCACAGATACGCAGTATTTT. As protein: CSAREASTDTQYF.

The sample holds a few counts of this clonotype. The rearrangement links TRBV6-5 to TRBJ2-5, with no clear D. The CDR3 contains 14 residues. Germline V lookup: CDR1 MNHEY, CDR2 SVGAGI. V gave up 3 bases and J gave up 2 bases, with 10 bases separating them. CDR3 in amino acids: CASSYGGSQETQYF. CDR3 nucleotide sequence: TGTGCCAGCAGTTATGGCGGCTCACAAGAGACCCAGTACTTC.

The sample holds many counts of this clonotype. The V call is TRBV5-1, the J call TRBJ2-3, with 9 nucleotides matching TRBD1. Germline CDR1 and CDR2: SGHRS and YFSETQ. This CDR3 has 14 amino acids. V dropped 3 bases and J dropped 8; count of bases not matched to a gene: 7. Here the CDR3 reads CASSSAGQGVTQYF. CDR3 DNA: TGCGCCAGCAGCTCCGCGGGACAGGGCGTTACGCAGTATTTT.

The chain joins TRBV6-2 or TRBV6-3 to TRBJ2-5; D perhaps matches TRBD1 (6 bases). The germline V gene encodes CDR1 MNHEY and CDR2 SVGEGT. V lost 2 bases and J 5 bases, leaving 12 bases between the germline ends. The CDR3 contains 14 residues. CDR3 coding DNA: TGTGCCAGCAGTTACGAGGGGGTGGCGGAGACCCAGTACTTC. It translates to CASSYEGVAETQYF.

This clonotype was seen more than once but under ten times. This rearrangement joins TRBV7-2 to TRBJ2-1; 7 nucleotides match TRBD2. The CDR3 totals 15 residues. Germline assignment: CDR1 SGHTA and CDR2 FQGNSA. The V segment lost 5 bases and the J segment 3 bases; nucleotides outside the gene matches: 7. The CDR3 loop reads CASSPGREGYNEQFF. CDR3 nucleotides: TGTGCCAGCAGCCCAGGGAGGGAGGGCTACAATGAGCAGTTCTTC.